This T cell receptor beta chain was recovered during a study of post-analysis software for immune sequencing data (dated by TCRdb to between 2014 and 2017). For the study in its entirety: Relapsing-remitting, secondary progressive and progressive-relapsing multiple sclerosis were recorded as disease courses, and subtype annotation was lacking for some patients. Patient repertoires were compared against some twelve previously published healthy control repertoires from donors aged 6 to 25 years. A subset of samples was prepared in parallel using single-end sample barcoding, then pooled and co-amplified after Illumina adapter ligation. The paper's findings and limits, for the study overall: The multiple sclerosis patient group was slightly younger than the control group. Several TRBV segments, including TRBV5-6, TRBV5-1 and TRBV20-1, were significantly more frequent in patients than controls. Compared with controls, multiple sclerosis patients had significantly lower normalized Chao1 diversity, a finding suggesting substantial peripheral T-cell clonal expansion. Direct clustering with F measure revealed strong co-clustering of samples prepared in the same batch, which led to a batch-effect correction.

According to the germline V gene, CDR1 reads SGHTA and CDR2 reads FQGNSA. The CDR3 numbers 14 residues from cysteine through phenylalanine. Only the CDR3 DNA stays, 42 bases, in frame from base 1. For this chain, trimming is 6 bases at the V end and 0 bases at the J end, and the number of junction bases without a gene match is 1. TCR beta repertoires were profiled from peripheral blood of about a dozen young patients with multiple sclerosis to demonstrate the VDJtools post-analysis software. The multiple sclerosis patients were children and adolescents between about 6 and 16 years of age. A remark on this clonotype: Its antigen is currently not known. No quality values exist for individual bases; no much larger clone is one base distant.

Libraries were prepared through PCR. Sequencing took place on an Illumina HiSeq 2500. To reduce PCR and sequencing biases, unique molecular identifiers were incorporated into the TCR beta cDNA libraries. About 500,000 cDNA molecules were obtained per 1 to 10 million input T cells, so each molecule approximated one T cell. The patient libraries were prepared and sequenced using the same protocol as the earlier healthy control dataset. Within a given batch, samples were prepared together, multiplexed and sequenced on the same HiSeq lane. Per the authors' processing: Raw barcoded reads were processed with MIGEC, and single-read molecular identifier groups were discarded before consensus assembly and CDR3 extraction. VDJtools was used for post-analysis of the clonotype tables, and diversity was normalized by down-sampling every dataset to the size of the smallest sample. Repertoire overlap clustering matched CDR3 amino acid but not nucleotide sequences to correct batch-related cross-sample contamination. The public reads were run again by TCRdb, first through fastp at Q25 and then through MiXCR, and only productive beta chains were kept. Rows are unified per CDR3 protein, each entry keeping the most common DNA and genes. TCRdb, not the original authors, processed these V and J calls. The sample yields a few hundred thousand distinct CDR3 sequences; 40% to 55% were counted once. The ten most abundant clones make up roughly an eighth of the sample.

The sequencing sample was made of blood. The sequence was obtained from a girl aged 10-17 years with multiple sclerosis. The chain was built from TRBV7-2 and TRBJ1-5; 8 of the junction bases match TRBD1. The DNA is TGTGCCAGCAGGGGACAGGCTAGCAATCAGCCCCAGCATTTT. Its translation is CASRGQASNQPQHF.